Presented here are 3 T cell receptor beta chains from one specimen sequenced in a study of beta chain features in type 1 diabetes. As every portion of the isolated RNA was reverse transcribed, the sequencing read expressed TCRB transcripts. Profiled with immunoSEQ multiplex PCR; TCRdb holds only in-frame clones, not every one. Altogether 120,000 to 150,000 clones are present, 8% to 13% being singletons, with the ten largest covering 1.3%. Sequenced sample: naive CD4+ T cells from blood. The receptors derive from a man aged 18 to 29 in good health.

This sequence joins TRBV11-3 and TRBJ2-2; 11 nucleotides match TRBD1. Germline V gene lookup returns CDR1 SGHNT and CDR2 YENEEA. J lost 5 bases, V lost 4 bases, and 6 bases had no gene match. The CDR3 spans 16 residues. CDR3 sequence: CASSSGTGGYTGELFF. The DNA of the CDR3 is TGTGCCAGCAGCTCCGGGACAGGGGGTTATACCGGGGAGCTGTTTTTT.

The sample holds many counts of this clone. The rearrangement links TRBV29-1 to TRBJ2-4; D is unclear. V was clipped by 6 bases and J by 13 bases, with 16 bases between them. The CDR3 covers 11 residues. The germline CDR1 and CDR2 sequences are SQVTM and ANQGSEA. The CDR3 spells CSVPERDRQYF. Written as DNA, the CDR3 is TGCAGCGTCCCTGAGAGAGATCGCCAGTACTTC. Looking up the rest from reference TRBV29-1 and TRBJ2-4 gives the full variable domain: SAVISQKPSRDICQRGTSLTIQCQVDSQVTMMFWYRQQPGQSLTLIATANQGSEATYESGFVIDKFPISRPNLTFSTLTVSNMSPEDSSIYLCSVPERDRQYFGAGTRLSVL.

This clone was seen only a few times. This chain links TRBV4-2 with TRBJ2-6; no definite D call. CDR1 is LGHNA and CDR2 is YNFKEQ in the germline V gene. V dropped 2 bases and J dropped 4 bases, with 18 bases sitting between them. The CDR3 sequence is 18 residues long. The CDR3 protein is CASSQPTQHLSGANVLTF. CDR3 nucleotide sequence: TGTGCCAGCAGCCAACCCACCCAACACCTCTCGGGGGCCAACGTCCTGACTTTC.